The source of this T cell receptor (beta chain) is a study of beta chain features in type 1 diabetes. Every donor provided one heparinised blood draw, which averaged approximately 100 mL. Each of the sorted populations had a purity greater than 95%. This clone was counted only a few times. Its antigen is as yet unknown. General study findings and limits: Fewer junction insertions and more nucleotide deletions appeared in type 1 diabetes patients. For patients, the naive, central memory and Treg TCRB repertoires appeared more alike than for healthy donors.

The study reverse transcribed the entire isolated RNA, so it sequenced expressed TCRB transcripts. The repertoire was sequenced with immunoSEQ multiplex PCR; TCRdb's copy has only in-frame clones and lacks some. Among 400,000 to 550,000 clones, roughly 10% were seen once, and the ten largest hold about 0.042%. Deletions cut 5 bases from V and 1 base from J, with 11 bases between. The germline CDR1 and CDR2 sequences are LGHNA and YSLEER. The CDR3 is 15 residues long. The TCR comes from a woman younger than 30 in good health. Sequenced input: naive CD4+ T cells from blood. V is TRBV4-3 and J is TRBJ1-4; D is unclear. This CDR3 is CASSENGLTNEKLFF. The CDR3 DNA reads as TGCGCCAGCAGCGAGAACGGGTTAACTAATGAAAAACTGTTTTTT.